This is a list of T cell receptor beta chains from one sample in a study of OX40 agonist ivuxolimab in advanced cancers. Clones were read by immunoSEQ multiplex PCR, and TCRdb kept only the in-frame ones, dropping some. The sample yields 30,000 to 40,000 clones, 89% seen once. This specimen was CD4+ or CD8+ T cells sorted from blood, taken in a trial of the OX40 agonist ivuxolimab. The receptors stem from an adult with an advanced solid tumor such as melanoma, head and neck, liver or kidney cancer. CDR3s include the opening cysteine and the closing phenylalanine or tryptophan. The D gene is left open where the match is weak. The listing skips clone size in some rows; elsewhere it reads once, few, many or a size class.

J,D,V,size,DNA,CDR3
TRBJ2-7,TRBD1,TRBV5-1,NA,TGCGCCAGCAGCTCGGACAGGGGCGAGCAGTACTTC,CASSSDRGEQYF
TRBJ1-1,NA,TRBV27,NA,TGTGCCAGCAGTAGAGGACAGACCACTGAAGCTTTCTTT,CASSRGQTTEAFF
TRBJ2-1,NA,TRBV19,NA,TGTGCCAGTAGCCCCGCACACTCCTACAATGAGCAGTTCTTC,CASSPAHSYNEQFF
TRBJ2-5,NA,TRBV6-5,once,TGTGCCAGCAGCTCACTCGGGAAAGAGACCCAGTACTTC,CASSSLGKETQYF
TRBJ2-1,NA,TRBV7-9,NA,TGTGCCAGCGGTGTTTGGTTGAATGAGCAGTTCTTC,CASGVWLNEQFF
TRBJ2-3,TRBD2,TRBV7-3,NA,TGTGCCAGCAGCCCCAGCGGGGGGGCCAGGGATACGCAGTATTTT,CASSPSGGARDTQYF
TRBJ2-5,NA,TRBV29-1,NA,TGCAGCGTTTTACCCGGGGGCGGGGTGACCCAGTACTTC,CSVLPGGGVTQYF
TRBJ1-2,TRBD1,TRBV28,NA,TGTGCCAGCACCGCAGGGGGCTATGGCTACACCTTC,CASTAGGYGYTF
TRBJ2-7,NA,TRBV14,NA,TGTGCCAGCAGCCGCATACTAGACAGCTACGAGCAGTACTTC,CASSRILDSYEQYF
TRBJ2-7,TRBD1,TRBV28,NA,TGTGCCAGCAGTTTGGGACAGGTAGGAAACGAGCAGTACTTC,CASSLGQVGNEQYF
TRBJ1-4,NA,TRBV30,NA,TGTGCCTGGAGTAAATTAGGGGGGACTGAAAAACTGTTTTTT,CAWSKLGGTEKLFF
TRBJ1-4,NA,TRBV27,medium-sized,TGTGCCAGCAGTTTATCGGGGGCAGGGGTGCCAACTAATGAAAAACTGTTTTTT,CASSLSGAGVPTNEKLFF
TRBJ2-2,NA,TRBV2,NA,TGTGCCAGCAACGAAGGGTTTGGAAACACCGGGGAGCTGTTTTTT,CASNEGFGNTGELFF
TRBJ2-3,NA,TRBV27,NA,TGTGCCAGCAGACTACTCAGGGGTGGCACAGATACGCAGTATTTT,CASRLLRGGTDTQYF
TRBJ2-7,NA,TRBV27,few,TGTGCCAGCAGTTCGCCGGAGGGGCACTACGAGCAGTACTTC,CASSSPEGHYEQYF
TRBJ2-7,TRBD1,TRBV6-6,few,TGTGCCAGCAGTCAGAGACAGGGACCCTACGAGCAGTACTTC,CASSQRQGPYEQYF
TRBJ2-7,NA,TRBV11-2,NA,TGTGCCAGCAGTTACTACGAGCAGTACTTC,CASSYYEQYF
TRBJ1-1,NA,TRBV5-4,NA,TGTGCCAGCAGCTTGCGCGGCACGTTAACTGAAGCTTTCTTT,CASSLRGTLTEAFF
TRBJ2-1,TRBD2,TRBV7-2,NA,TGTGCCAGCAGCTTAATAACTAGCGGGGGGGCCTACAATGAGCAGTTCTTC,CASSLITSGGAYNEQFF
TRBJ2-7,TRBD1,TRBV7-8,NA,TGTGCCACCAGACAGGGGGCATACGAGCAGTACTTC,CATRQGAYEQYF
TRBJ1-1,NA,TRBV5-1,once,TGCGCCAGCAGCTTGGCCGGGGGGCTGGTCACTGAAGCTTTCTTT,CASSLAGGLVTEAFF
TRBJ1-5,NA,TRBV5-6,NA,TGTGCCAGCAGCCCCCAATGGGGTGGCAATCAGCCCCAGCATTTT,CASSPQWGGNQPQHF
TRBJ2-2,NA,TRBV11-2,NA,TGTGCCAGCAGCTTCCCGAGGACGGGGACGGCGGACGGGGAGCTGTTTTTT,CASSFPRTGTADGELFF
TRBJ2-3,NA,TRBV4-3,many,TGCGCCAGCAGCCAAGTATTTCAAGATACGCAGTATTTT,CASSQVFQDTQYF
TRBJ2-1,TRBD2,TRBV4-3,NA,TGCGCCAGCAGCCAACCGAGCGGGGGGTCCTACAATGAGCAGTTCTTC,CASSQPSGGSYNEQFF
TRBJ2-2,NA,TRBV14,NA,TGTGCCAGCAGCCAAGTGAGGGGGGTTGCCGGGGAGCTGTTTTTT,CASSQVRGVAGELFF